This T cell receptor beta chain came from a study of T cells in Graves' hyperthyroidism and ophthalmopathy. Amplification of TCR beta CDR3 regions was performed using RNA transcripts as template. First-round RT-PCR with HTBI primers amplified the TCR CDR3 region. TCRdb reanalysed the multiplex PCR reads using MiXCR and keeps one entry per CDR3 protein. Altogether fewer than 900,000 distinct CDR3 sequences are present, roughly a sixth being singletons, with the ten largest covering 16%. Ten or more counts support this clonotype. This CDR3 is 16 amino acids long. Germline V gene lookup returns CDR1 SGHRS and CDR2 YFSETQ. The V gene lost 7 bases and the J gene lost 0 bases, with 16 bases spanning the gap.

The chain recombines TRBV5-1 with TRBJ2-2; the D is unclear. The clonotype originates from a woman in her 50s with Graves' hyperthyroidism that later progressed to Graves' ophthalmopathy. Sequencing was done on a sample of blood. The CDR3 DNA follows: TGCGCCAGCGCCTCGGGCCCACCCGCGAACACCGGGGAGCTGTTTTTT. Protein: CASASGPPANTGELFF. Full variable domain (outside the CDR3, taken from reference TRBV5-1 and TRBJ2-2): KAGVTQTPRYLIKTRGQQVTLSCSPISGHRSVSWYQQTPGQGLQFLFEYFSETQRNKGNFPGRFSGRQFSNSRSEMNVSTLELGDSALYLCASASGPPANTGELFFGEGSRLTVL.